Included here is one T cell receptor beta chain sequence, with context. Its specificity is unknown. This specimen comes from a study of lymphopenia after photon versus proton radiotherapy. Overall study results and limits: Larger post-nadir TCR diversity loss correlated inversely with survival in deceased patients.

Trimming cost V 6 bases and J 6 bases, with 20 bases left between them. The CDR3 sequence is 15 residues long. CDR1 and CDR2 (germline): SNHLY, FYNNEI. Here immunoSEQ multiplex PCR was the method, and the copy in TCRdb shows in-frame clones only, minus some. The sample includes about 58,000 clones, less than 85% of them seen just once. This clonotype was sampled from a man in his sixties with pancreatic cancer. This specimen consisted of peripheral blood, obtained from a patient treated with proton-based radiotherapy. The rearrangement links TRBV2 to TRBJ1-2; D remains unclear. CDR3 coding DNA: TGTGCCAGCAGCGATGCTGCAGGACCCGTGGATGGCTACACCTTC. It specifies CASSDAAGPVDGYTF.